This T cell receptor (beta chain) was profiled in a study of blood T cells in healthy people across ages (dated by TCRdb to between 2014 and 2017). Study-level background: Template switching captured roughly one uniquely barcoded TCR beta cDNA molecule per two T cells in model experiments. To track age-related changes in TCR beta repertoire diversity, the study relied on deep sequencing normalized with unique cDNA molecular identifiers. Four age groups were formed from the donors: young (average approximately 16 years), middle-aged (less than 40), aged (approximately 60) and long-lived (around 82). To avoid experimental bias, donors of different ages were randomly spread across the sequencing lanes. The study analyzed two additional independent replicas of 1 million unique cDNA reads from the same blood draw for two donors, one aged 18 to 30 and one aged 80 or older.

CDR1 and CDR2 were assigned from the germline V gene as SGHDN and FVKESK. The junction shows trimming of 2 bases on V and 5 bases on J, and the gene matches do not reach 5 bases of it. Reading from cysteine to phenylalanine, the CDR3 counts 15 amino acids. Solely the CDR3 DNA is kept, with 45 bases framed from the first base. The roughly 39 donors, aged about 6 to 90 years, were systemically healthy Caucasian individuals from Russia. Around 10 milliliters of peripheral blood were drawn from each donor into EDTA-treated Vacutainer tubes. Ficoll-Paque density-gradient centrifugation was used to isolate PBMCs, with at least 7 million per sample. Total RNA, at least 5.5 micrograms per sample, was extracted from PBMCs with Trizol reagent. Naive CD45RAhigh/CD27high T cell percentages were measured by flow cytometry on a PBMC aliquot from every donor. This clonotype occurred many times. Its recognized antigen is unknown. No clone much larger than this one lies a single base away; base qualities are absent.

The library came from 5' RACE. Sequencer: Illumina HiSeq 2500. A second 7 to 11 cycle PCR used a sample-barcoded 5' primer and a J-beta primer mix. Each TCR beta cDNA molecule received a unique molecular identifier from a template-switch 5' adaptor carrying 12 random nucleotides. Each sample yielded at least 3 million CDR3-containing paired-end reads. All of the RNA was converted into first-strand cDNA using the Mint cDNA synthesis kit, with a TRBC-specific oligonucleotide serving as the primer. After uracil-DNA glycosylase treatment, a first 18-cycle PCR used universal primers M1SS and BC2_uni_R on all cDNA. The authors' analysis ran thus. For normalization, 1 million high-quality reads were randomly selected from each sample, with every read carrying a distinct molecular identifier. Instead of being binned into consensus sequences, reads with shared molecular identifiers were discarded. CDR3 identification, clonotype clustering and error correction used MiTCR with a Q25 quality threshold and the strictest error-elimination algorithm. A nonparametric unseen species model with Euler transformation was used to estimate a lower bound on total TCR beta diversity. Using fastp at Q25 and MiXCR, TCRdb reprocessed the public reads and kept productive beta chains. Every CDR3 protein is listed once, alongside the most common genes and DNA of its rows. TCRdb assigned the V and J calls; the authors' analysis was not used. Within this sample are some 790,000 distinct CDR3 sequences, with around 28% of them counted one time only. Of the sample, roughly a sixth falls within the top ten clones.

Results the study describes overall, beyond this receptor: Conclusive comparison of naive and antigen-experienced compartments was prevented by the profiling of bulk unsorted PBMCs. The long-lived group showed more naive CD4+ T cells, fewer expanded clones and increased TCR diversity than the aged group, suggesting age selection. Donor CMV infection status was unknown, potentially confounding age-related changes in expanded clonotypes. Total diversity estimates from one million sequenced T cells were considered lower bounds and underestimates. There was a strong correlation between observed TCR beta diversity and the percentage of naive T cells measured by flow cytometry. As age increased, observed TCR beta diversity per million T cells dropped in a roughly linear way, and a significant reduction was already evident by age about 40.

This TCR came from a woman of 80 years or more in good health. Recombination joined TRBV14 with TRBJ2-5, and 10 junction bases match TRBD2. Sequenced input: blood. The nucleotide sequence is given as TGTGCCAGCAGCCAAAGGCTAGCGGGGGTTGAGACCCAGTACTTC. Translated, this gives CASSQRLAGVETQYF. The variable domain in full, with residues beyond the CDR3 obtained from the reference TRBV14 and TRBJ2-5 genes, is EAGVTQFPSHSVIEKGQTVTLRCDPISGHDNLYWYRRVMGKEIKFLLHFVKESKQDESGMPNNRFLAERTGGTYSTLKVQPAELEDSGVYFCASSQRLAGVETQYFGPGTRLLVL.